The sequence of this T cell receptor beta chain was determined in a study of regulatory dendritic cells for organ transplantation. Study conclusions and caveats: Naive CD4+ and CD8+ repertoires were highly diverse; memory CD8+ was most oligoclonal.

Per germline, CDR1 LGHNT and CDR2 FRNRAP. The CDR3 extends over 15 amino acids. Losses at the gene ends were 3 bases for V and 5 bases for J; bases not matched to a gene: 7. Sorted T cells were CFSE-labeled and cultured approximately five days with allogeneic regulatory or mature dendritic cells at 1:10. Naive CD45RA+ and memory CD45RO+ CD4+ or CD8+ T cells were FACS-sorted. Generated by immunoSEQ multiplex PCR, the TCRdb table keeps only in-frame clones and is missing some. The sample shows approximately 22,000 clones, 85% of them seen only once. As to this clone: Its antigen remains unknown.

J is TRBJ1-2 and V is TRBV12-5; TRBD1 agrees at 9 bases. The sequencing input was naive CD4+ T cells from blood cultured with dendritic cells. Noted subset: CD45RA+ naive T cells. This TCR came from a human donor in good health. CDR3 DNA: TGTGCTAGTGGTTTCCCACAGGGGGCGAAGTATGGCTACACCTTC. Translating gives CASGFPQGAKYGYTF.